A selection of T cell receptor beta chains follows, all from one sample in a study of B cell selection in AIRE deficiency. Some clones are missing from TCRdb's copy, which holds only in-frame ones; the method was immunoSEQ multiplex PCR. The sample lists 20,000 to 30,000 clones, roughly 96% occurring once. The material sequenced was conventional CD4+ T cells sorted from PBMCs. Receptor source: a human donor with AIRE deficiency. CDR3s include the opening cysteine and the closing phenylalanine or tryptophan. Fields, in order: V gene, clone size, J gene, D gene, CDR3 DNA, CDR3 protein. D genes are given only for firm matches. Some rows mark clone size as missing; the rest say once, few, many or name a class of expanded clone.

TRBV5-4,-,TRBJ2-3,TRBD1,TGTGCCAGCAGCAGGCCGAGACAGGGGGCCGGAGATACGCAGTATTTT,CASSRPRQGAGDTQYF
TRBV30,-,TRBJ2-7,-,TGTGCCTGGAGTAGGAGTTACGAGCAGTACTTC,CAWSRSYEQYF
TRBV11-2,-,TRBJ2-7,-,TGTGCCAGCAGCATTAGACAGGCGCCCAAATCCTACGAGCAGTACTTC,CASSIRQAPKSYEQYF
TRBV5-4,-,TRBJ2-3,TRBD2,TGTGCCAGCAGCCCCGTAGCGGGAGCCTACAACAGGTATTTT,CASSPVAGAYNRYF
TRBV11-3,-,TRBJ2-3,-,TGTGCCAGCAGCTCGGACAAGGTCCAACAGTATTTT,CASSSDKVQQYF
TRBV28,-,TRBJ2-7,-,TGTGCCAGCAGTTTTGTCGGGGCTGGATCACGCGAGCAGTACTTC,CASSFVGAGSREQYF
TRBV5-1,once,TRBJ2-5,TRBD1,TGCGCCAGCAGCAAGGACAGGGGGCCGGAGACCCAGTACTTC,CASSKDRGPETQYF
TRBV6-6,-,TRBJ1-5,-,TGTGCCAGCAGTCAGGGGACGCGGGTAGGGCCCCAGCATTTT,CASSQGTRVGPQHF
TRBV9,-,TRBJ2-3,TRBD2,TGTGCCAGCAGCGCTCGGGGGGGGACCCCGGAGGCAGATACGCAGTATTTT,CASSARGGTPEADTQYF
TRBV5-6,-,TRBJ2-2,-,TGTGCCAGCAGCGCGTCAGGACAGACAACCGGGGAGCTGTTTTTT,CASSASGQTTGELFF
TRBV5-6,-,TRBJ1-2,-,TGTGCCAGCAGCTTCGAAGAGGGCTACACCTTC,CASSFEEGYTF
TRBV5-1,-,TRBJ2-7,-,TGCGCCAGCAGCTTGATAGCGTCGCCAGGGCCTGTTTACGAGCAGTACTTC,CASSLIASPGPVYEQYF
TRBV28,once,TRBJ2-3,TRBD2,TGTGCCAGCAGTTCAAGCGGGACTCACACAGATACGCAGTATTTT,CASSSSGTHTDTQYF
TRBV4-3,-,TRBJ1-1,TRBD1,TGCGCCAGCAGCCAGGGACAGGGGGTGACTGAAGCTTTCTTT,CASSQGQGVTEAFF
TRBV28,-,TRBJ1-1,-,TGTGCCAGCAGTTTACAGGGGAATGGACAGAGGAACACTGAAGCTTTCTTT,CASSLQGNGQRNTEAFF
TRBV29-1,-,TRBJ2-7,-,TGCAGCGTCGCCAGCTTAACAAGCTCCTACGAGCAGTACTTC,CSVASLTSSYEQYF
TRBV28,-,TRBJ2-7,-,TGTGCCTCCGGCAACCGCCACGAGCAGTACTTC,CASGNRHEQYF
TRBV29-1,-,TRBJ2-5,-,TGCAGCGTGATGATCCAAGAGACCCAGTACTTC,CSVMIQETQYF
TRBV7-2,-,TRBJ1-1,TRBD1,TGTGCCAGCAGCCACTTACAGGGGCCCCCCGGGACTGAAGCTTTCTTT,CASSHLQGPPGTEAFF
TRBV15,-,TRBJ2-1,TRBD2,TGTGCCACCAGCAAGACACAGCGGGAGGGAAATGAGCAGTTCTTC,CATSKTQREGNEQFF
TRBV28,-,TRBJ2-3,-,TGTGCCAGCAGTTTATGGGCGCCGGGAGAAACGGATACGCAGTATTTT,CASSLWAPGETDTQYF
TRBV2,-,TRBJ1-5,-,TGTGCCAGCAGACTCCTATATAGCAATCAGCCCCAGCATTTT,CASRLLYSNQPQHF
TRBV29-1,-,TRBJ1-1,-,TGCAGCGCCTTAACGGGAGGCAACACTGAAGCTTTCTTT,CSALTGGNTEAFF
TRBV28,-,TRBJ2-1,-,TGTGCCAGCAGTTTATTATCCGGGCCCTACTCCTACAATGAGCAGTTCTTC,CASSLLSGPYSYNEQFF
TRBV29-1,-,TRBJ1-2,-,TGCAGCGTTGTGCTCCAGGGGTTCGGTGGCTACACCTTC,CSVVLQGFGGYTF
TRBV28,-,TRBJ1-3,TRBD1,TGTGCCAGCAGTTTACAACCAGACAGGGCTGGAAACACCATATATTTT,CASSLQPDRAGNTIYF
TRBV28,-,TRBJ2-7,-,TGTGCCAGCCTTGGGGGACAACGCTACTACGAGCAGTACTTC,CASLGGQRYYEQYF
TRBV6-6,few,TRBJ2-7,-,TGTGCCAGCAGCGAGTTGACAAGCTCCTACGAGCAGTACTTC,CASSELTSSYEQYF
TRBV23-1,-,TRBJ1-6,-,TGCGCCAGCAGTTCCCGACGTGTGAGGGCCCTCCACTTT,CASSSRRVRALHF
TRBV4-2,-,TRBJ1-2,-,TGTGCCAGCAGCCAAGAGGGGGCTTTTGGCTACACCTTC,CASSQEGAFGYTF
TRBV6-1,-,TRBJ2-7,TRBD2,TGTGCCAGCAGTGATTCCAGACTAGCGGGAGGATACGAGCAGTACTTC,CASSDSRLAGGYEQYF
TRBV7-2,-,TRBJ2-5,TRBD2,TGTGCCAGCAGCTGGGGAGGATGGGAGGGGTATCTCCAAGAGACCCAGTACTTC,CASSWGGWEGYLQETQYF
TRBV28,-,TRBJ1-1,-,TGTGCCAGCATCGAGGACAGTCGGAACACTGAAGCTTTCTTT,CASIEDSRNTEAFF
TRBV18,-,TRBJ2-5,-,TGTGCCAGCTCACTCCTCGGGACGGCTGTACTGACCCAAGAGACCCAGTACTTC,CASSLLGTAVLTQETQYF
TRBV19,once,TRBJ2-7,-,TGTGCCAGTAGTCGCCAGGGGTCTGGCTACGAGCAGTACTTC,CASSRQGSGYEQYF
TRBV18,-,TRBJ2-7,-,TGTGCCAGCTCACATTCCGGGGGCGAATACGAGCAGTACTTC,CASSHSGGEYEQYF
TRBV5-8,once,TRBJ2-1,TRBD1,TGTGCCAGCAGCTTGTACGGGACAGGGGTCGCTGAGCAGTTCTTC,CASSLYGTGVAEQFF
TRBV6-5,-,TRBJ2-3,-,TGTGCCAGCAGCAGGACGGTTACAGATACGCAGTATTTT,CASSRTVTDTQYF
TRBV14,-,TRBJ2-7,TRBD2,TGTGCCAGCAGCCAAGAGGGACTAGCGGGAACCGAGCAGTACTTC,CASSQEGLAGTEQYF
TRBV28,-,TRBJ2-7,-,TGTGCCAGCAGGTTACGGGGGACCGTATCCTACGAGCAGTACTTC,CASRLRGTVSYEQYF